Listed below are T cell receptor beta chains from one sample, sequenced in a study of metastatic and nonmetastatic thyroid tumors. TCRdb redid the clone calls on the PCR reads using MiXCR. This table has around 70,000 clones, roughly 18% appearing once. The sample comprised blood. These receptors were taken from a female donor with papillary thyroid cancer or a benign thyroid nodule (not recorded which). Some clones in this sample may be carry-over from other donors' samples. Each CDR3 is given with its conserved first and last residue. The order of the fields is CDR3 length, J gene, V gene, D gene, clone size, CDR3 protein, CDR3 DNA. A D gene is named only where the DNA matches it firmly. Clone size is shown for a subset of rows, as once, few, many or a class of expanded clone.

>16|TRBJ1-5|TRBV4-1|-|many
CASSQVVQSSNQPQHF
TGCGCCAGCAGCCAAGTCGTCCAGTCTAGCAATCAGCCCCAGCATTTT
>14|TRBJ2-4|TRBV5-1|-|many
CASSPWTELNIQYF
TGCGCCAGCAGCCCCTGGACAGAACTAAACATTCAGTACTTC
>14|TRBJ1-1|TRBV6-1|TRBD1|many
CTSGTGGSNTEAFF
TGTACCAGCGGGACAGGGGGATCGAACACTGAAGCTTTCTTT
>15|TRBJ1-5|TRBV11-2|-|many
CASSLQSGGNQPQHF
TGTGCCAGCAGCTTGCAGTCGGGGGGCAATCAGCCCCAGCATTTT
>14|TRBJ1-4|TRBV19|TRBD1|many
CASNFRDRGEKLFF
TGTGCCAGTAATTTCCGGGACAGGGGCGAAAAACTGTTTTTT
>15|TRBJ1-1|TRBV2|TRBD1|few
CASRAQGGGGTEAFF
TGTGCCAGCAGGGCCCAAGGGGGCGGTGGCACTGAAGCTTTCTTT
>15|TRBJ2-7|TRBV5-5|-|-
CASSLAGGLKYEQYF
TGTGCCAGCAGCTTGGCTGGCGGACTAAAGTACGAGCAGTACTTC
>13|TRBJ1-2|TRBV6-1|-|-
CASSPYSNYGYTF
TGTGCCAGCAGTCCCTATTCCAACTATGGCTACACCTTC
>16|TRBJ2-7|TRBV10-2|TRBD2|many
CASSESGSGNPYEQYF
TGCGCCAGCAGTGAGTCGGGTAGCGGGAACCCCTACGAGCAGTACTTC
>13|TRBJ1-1|TRBV3-1|-|once
CASSQSDPLEAFF
TGTGCCAGCAGCCAATCCGACCCACTGGAAGCTTTCTTT
>13|TRBJ1-3|TRBV13|-|many
CASSLGTGNTIYF
TGTGCCAGCAGCTTAGGTACTGGAAACACCATATATTTT
>13|TRBJ2-1|TRBV6-2/TRBV6-3|-|few
CASTQGIVREQFF
TGTGCCAGCACCCAGGGTATTGTCCGCGAGCAGTTCTTC
>12|TRBJ1-1|TRBV20-1|-|many
CSAFAGRGEAFF
TGCAGTGCCTTCGCGGGGAGAGGTGAAGCTTTCTTT
>12|TRBJ1-2|TRBV11-3|-|-
CASSLVGDGYTF
TGTGCCAGCAGCTTAGTAGGGGATGGCTACACCTTC
>13|TRBJ2-7|TRBV28|-|many
CASTYASSYEQYF
TGTGCCAGCACCTATGCTAGCTCCTACGAGCAGTACTTC
>15|TRBJ2-7|TRBV12-3/TRBV12-4|TRBD1|many
CASSPSWTGDYEQYF
TGTGCCAGCAGTCCATCCTGGACAGGGGACTACGAGCAGTACTTC
>15|TRBJ2-7|TRBV7-8|TRBD1|many
CASSPRTGVSYEQYF
TGTGCCAGCAGCCCAAGGACAGGGGTATCATACGAGCAGTACTTC
>14|TRBJ2-7|TRBV12-3/TRBV12-4|TRBD1|few
CASSLQGARYEQYF
TGTGCCAGCAGTTTACAGGGGGCGCGTTACGAGCAGTACTTC